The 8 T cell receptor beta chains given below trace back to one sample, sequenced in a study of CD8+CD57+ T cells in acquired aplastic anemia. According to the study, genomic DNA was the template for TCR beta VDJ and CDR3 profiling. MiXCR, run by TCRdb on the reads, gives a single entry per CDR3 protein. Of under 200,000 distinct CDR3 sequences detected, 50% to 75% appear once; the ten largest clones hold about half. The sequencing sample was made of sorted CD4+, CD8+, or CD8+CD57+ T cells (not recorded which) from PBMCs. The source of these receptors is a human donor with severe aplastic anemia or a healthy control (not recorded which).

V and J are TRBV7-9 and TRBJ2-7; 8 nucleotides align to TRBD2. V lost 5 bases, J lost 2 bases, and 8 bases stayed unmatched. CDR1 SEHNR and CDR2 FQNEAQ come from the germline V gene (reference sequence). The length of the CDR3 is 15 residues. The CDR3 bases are TGTGCCAGCAGCCCCCTACCGACTAGCGCCTACGAGCAGTACTTC. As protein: CASSPLPTSAYEQYF.

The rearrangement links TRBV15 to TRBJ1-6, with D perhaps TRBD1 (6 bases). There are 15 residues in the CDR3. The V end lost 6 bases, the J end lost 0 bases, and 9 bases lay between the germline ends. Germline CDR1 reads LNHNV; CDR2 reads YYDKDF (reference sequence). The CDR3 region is CATRTGHSYNSPLHF. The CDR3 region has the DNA TGTGCCACCAGGACAGGCCACTCCTATAATTCACCCCTCCACTTT.

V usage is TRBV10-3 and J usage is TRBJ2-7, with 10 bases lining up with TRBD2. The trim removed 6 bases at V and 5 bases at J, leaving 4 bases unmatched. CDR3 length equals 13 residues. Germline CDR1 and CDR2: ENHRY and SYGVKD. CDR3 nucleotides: TGTGCCATCAGGGCTAGCGGGAGAGACGAGCAGTACTTC. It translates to CAIRASGRDEQYF.

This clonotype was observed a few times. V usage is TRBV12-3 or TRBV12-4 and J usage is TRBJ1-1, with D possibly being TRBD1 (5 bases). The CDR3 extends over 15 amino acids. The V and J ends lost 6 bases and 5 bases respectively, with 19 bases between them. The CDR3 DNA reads TGTGCCAGCAGCATTACTCTAGCGGGGGTGACTGAAGCTTTCTTT. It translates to CASSITLAGVTEAFF.

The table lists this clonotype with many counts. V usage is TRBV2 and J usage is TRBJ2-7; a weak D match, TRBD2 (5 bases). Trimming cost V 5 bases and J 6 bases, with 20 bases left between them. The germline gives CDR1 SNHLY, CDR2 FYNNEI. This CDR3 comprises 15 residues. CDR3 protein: CASSTLEDVLFEQYF. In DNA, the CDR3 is TGTGCCAGCAGTACCTTGGAGGACGTACTATTCGAGCAGTACTTC.

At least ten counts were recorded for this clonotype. CDR3 residues: CASSENLRISSSYEQYF. CDR3 DNA sequence: TGTGCCAGCAGTGAAAACTTAAGGATCTCGAGCTCCTACGAGCAGTACTTC. This chain uses TRBV6-1 with TRBJ2-7; D unclear. Trimming pared 2 bases from V and 0 bases from J, leaving 17 bases between. Per the germline V gene, CDR1 is MNHNS and CDR2 is SASEGT. This CDR3 comprises 17 residues.

This CDR3 reads CSASGTSGGPQFF. The CDR3 coding sequence is TGCAGTGCTAGCGGGACTAGCGGGGGGCCACAGTTCTTC. The chain joins TRBV20-1 to TRBJ2-1; TRBD2 agrees at 15 bases. V lost 3 bases to trimming and J lost 13 bases; unmatched junction nucleotides: 4. This CDR3 spans 13 amino acids. The V gene's germline CDR1 is DFQATT and CDR2 SNEGSKA (reference sequence).

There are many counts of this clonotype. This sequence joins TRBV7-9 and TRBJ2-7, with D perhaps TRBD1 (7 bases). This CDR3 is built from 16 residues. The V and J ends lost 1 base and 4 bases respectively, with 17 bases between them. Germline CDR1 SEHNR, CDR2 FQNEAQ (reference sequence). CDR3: CASSLDGTGEEYEQYF. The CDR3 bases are TGTGCCAGCAGCTTAGATGGCACAGGGGAGGAATACGAGCAGTACTTC. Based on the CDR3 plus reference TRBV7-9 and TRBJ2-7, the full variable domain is DTGVSQNPRHKITKRGQNVTFRCDPISEHNRLYWYRQTLGQGPEFLTYFQNEAQLEKSRLLSDRFSAERPKGSFSTLEIQRTEQGDSAMYLCASSLDGTGEEYEQYFGPGTRLTVT.